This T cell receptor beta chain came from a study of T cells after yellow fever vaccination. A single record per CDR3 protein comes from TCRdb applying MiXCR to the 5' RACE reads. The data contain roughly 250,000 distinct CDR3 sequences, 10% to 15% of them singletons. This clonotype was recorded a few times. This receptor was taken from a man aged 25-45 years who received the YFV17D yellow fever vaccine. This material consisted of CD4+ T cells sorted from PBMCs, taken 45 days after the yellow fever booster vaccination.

The CDR3 DNA follows: TGTGCCAGCAGCAGCGGGACAGGGCTCGCAGAGACCCAGTACTTC. Its translation: CASSSGTGLAETQYF. The V call is TRBV9, the J call TRBJ2-5; 9 bases map to TRBD1. After removal of 4 bases from V and 4 bases from J, the junction contained 8 bases not matched to a gene. The CDR3 is made up of 15 amino acids. The germline gives CDR1 SGDLS, CDR2 YYNGEE. The full variable domain, rest sourced from reference TRBV9 and TRBJ2-5, is DSGVTQTPKHLITATGQRVTLRCSPRSGDLSVYWYQQSLDQGLQFLIQYYNGEERAKGNILERFSAQQFPDLHSELNLSSLELGDSALYFCASSSGTGLAETQYFGPGTRLLVL.